This TCR beta chain was found in a study of blood T cell repertoires in COVID-19. Measured with immunoSEQ multiplex PCR; TCRdb has only the in-frame clones, and not every one. Of around 500,000 clones in the sample, approximately 88% are singletons; the top ten hold roughly 1.9%. CDR1 is SGHVS and CDR2 is FQNEAQ in the germline V gene. The CDR3 totals 16 residues. Trimming removed 4 bases from V and 3 bases from J; junction bases left unmatched: 5. This study enrolled people aged roughly 18 to 89 from about two dozen US geographic areas. V is TRBV7-8 and J is TRBJ2-1, with 11 positions matching TRBD2. Sequenced sample: PBMCs or T cells enriched from blood (not recorded which). The receptor's source is a woman in her 40s who had recovered from COVID-19. In DNA form, the CDR3 reads TGTGCCAGCAGCTCGGTAGCGGGAGGGAGCTACAATGAGCAGTTCTTC. Amino acid sequence: CASSSVAGGSYNEQFF.